This T cell receptor (beta chain) was captured in a study of shared clonotypes between healthy human individuals. From germline, CDR1 is LNHDA and CDR2 SQIVND (reference sequence). The CDR3 consists of 15 residues. The V end lost 3 bases, the J end lost 0 bases, and 9 bases lay between the germline ends. Deep-level settings were used for running the assay. Only in-frame clones appear in the TCRdb table, and some are missing; sequencing was by immunoSEQ multiplex PCR. The sample gives approximately 470,000 clones, around 73% of which show up once; about 12% is in the top ten. Remarks on this clone: Its target is not known.

Notes on the study in general: Only blood was sampled, and tissue TCR repertoires likely differ from blood ones.

The receptor was derived from a woman between 35 and 50 years old in good health. Some clones in this sample may be carry-over from other donors' samples. Sequencing was performed on PBMCs. The chain joins TRBV19 to TRBJ1-3; D not resolved. CDR3 loop: CASSIFGDSGNTIYF. In nucleotides, the CDR3 is TGTGCCAGTAGTATCTTCGGGGACTCTGGAAACACCATATATTTT.